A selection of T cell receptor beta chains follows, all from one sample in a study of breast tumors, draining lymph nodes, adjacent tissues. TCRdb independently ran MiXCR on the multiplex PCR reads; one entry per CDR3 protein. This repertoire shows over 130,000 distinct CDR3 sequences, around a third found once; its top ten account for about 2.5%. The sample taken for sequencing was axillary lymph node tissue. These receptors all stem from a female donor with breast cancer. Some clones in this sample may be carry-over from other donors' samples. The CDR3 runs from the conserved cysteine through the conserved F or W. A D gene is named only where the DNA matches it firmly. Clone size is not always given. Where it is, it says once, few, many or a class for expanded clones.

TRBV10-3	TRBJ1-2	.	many	CATRQAPDGYTF	TGTGCCACCCGACAGGCACCGGATGGCTACACCTTC
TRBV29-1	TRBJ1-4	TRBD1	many	CSASGQVVGNEKLFF	TGCAGCGCCTCGGGACAGGTGGTGGGTAATGAAAAACTGTTTTTT
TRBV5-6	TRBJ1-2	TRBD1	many	CASGPTGGLRYGYTF	TGTGCCAGCGGGCCGACAGGGGGCCTCCGTTATGGCTACACCTTC
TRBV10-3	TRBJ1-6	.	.	CAISESESRSPLHF	TGTGCCATCAGTGAGTCAGAGTCACGGTCACCCCTCCACTTT
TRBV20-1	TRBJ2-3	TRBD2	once	CSARSASGGTDTQYF	TGCAGTGCTAGATCGGCTAGCGGGGGCACAGATACGCAGTATTTT
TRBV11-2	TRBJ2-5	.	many	CASSPSPLETQYF	TGTGCCAGCAGCCCTAGCCCTTTAGAGACCCAGTACTTC
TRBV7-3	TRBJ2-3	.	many	CASSLDEGTDTQYF	TGTGCCAGCAGTCTTGACGAGGGCACAGATACGCAGTATTTT
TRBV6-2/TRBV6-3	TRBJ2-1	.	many	CASSHGDPDEQFF	TGTGCCAGCAGTCACGGGGATCCAGACGAGCAGTTCTTC
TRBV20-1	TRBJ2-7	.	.	CSASEGGEAAYEQYF	TGCAGTGCTAGTGAAGGGGGGGAAGCCGCCTACGAGCAGTACTTC
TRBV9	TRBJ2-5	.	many	CASSGGLAQETQSF	TGTGCCAGCAGCGGCGGATTGGCCCAAGAGACCCAGTCCTTC
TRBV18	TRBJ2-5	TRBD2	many	CASSPGLAGASWETQYF	TGTGCCAGCTCACCAGGACTAGCGGGGGCTTCGTGGGAGACCCAGTACTTC
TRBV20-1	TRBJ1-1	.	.	CSANTAGYDTEAFF	TGCAGTGCTAATACAGCGGGGTATGACACTGAAGCTTTCTTT
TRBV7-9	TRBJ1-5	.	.	CASSFYICSARDGNQPQHF	.
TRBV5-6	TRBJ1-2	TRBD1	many	CASSRQGAVGYTF	TGTGCCAGCTCGCGACAGGGGGCGGTTGGCTACACCTTC
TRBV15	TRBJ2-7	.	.	CATSSPRGTPEEQYF	TGTGCCACCAGCTCACCACGGGGGACTCCCGAGGAGCAGTACTTC
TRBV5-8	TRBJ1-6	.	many	CASSPRGGNSPLHF	TGTGCCAGCAGCCCGAGAGGAGGTAATTCACCCCTCCACTTT
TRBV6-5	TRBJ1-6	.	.	CASSPLGDSPLHF	TGTGCCAGCAGTCCCCTGGGGGACTCACCCCTCCACTTT
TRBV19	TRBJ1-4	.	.	CASSIGTENEKLFF	TGTGCCAGTAGTATCGGGACGGAGAATGAAAAACTGTTTTTT
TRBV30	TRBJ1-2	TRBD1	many	CAWRQQGQGWALIYGYTF	TGTGCCTGGAGGCAGCAGGGACAGGGCTGGGCCTTGATCTATGGCTACACCTTC
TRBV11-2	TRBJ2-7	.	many	CASSLDSGYEQYF	TGTGCCAGCAGCTTAGATAGTGGCTACGAGCAGTACTTC
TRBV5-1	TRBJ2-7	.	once	CASSLGPGRTYEQYF	TGTGCCAGCAGCTTAGGGCCGGGACGCACATACGAGCAGTACTTC
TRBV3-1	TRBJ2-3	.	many	CASSQIRYLQYF	TGTGCCAGCAGCCAAATAAGGTACCTGCAGTATTTT